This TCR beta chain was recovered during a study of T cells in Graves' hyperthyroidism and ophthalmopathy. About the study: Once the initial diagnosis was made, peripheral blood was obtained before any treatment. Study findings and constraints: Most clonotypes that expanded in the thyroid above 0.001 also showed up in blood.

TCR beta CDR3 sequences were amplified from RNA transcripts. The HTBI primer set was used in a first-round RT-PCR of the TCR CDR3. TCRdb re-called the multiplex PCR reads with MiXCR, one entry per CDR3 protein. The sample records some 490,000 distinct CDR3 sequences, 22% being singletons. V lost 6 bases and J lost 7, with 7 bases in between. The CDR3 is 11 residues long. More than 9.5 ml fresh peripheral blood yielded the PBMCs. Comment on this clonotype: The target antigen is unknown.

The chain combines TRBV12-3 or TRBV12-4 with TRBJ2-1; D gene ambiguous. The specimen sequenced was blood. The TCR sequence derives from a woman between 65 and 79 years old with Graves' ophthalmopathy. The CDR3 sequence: CASSEINEQFF. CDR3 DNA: TGTGCCAGCAGCGAGATAAATGAGCAGTTCTTC.